These 30 T cell receptor beta chains were all obtained from the same sample, sequenced in a study of shared clonotypes between healthy human individuals. Here immunoSEQ multiplex PCR was the method, and the copy in TCRdb shows in-frame clones only, minus some. The top ten hold about 9.4% of the sample, which has 190,000 or so clones, about 68% seen once. The sequenced sample was memory CD4+ T cells sorted from blood. Subset given: CD45RA-negative fraction. Source of these receptors: a man younger than 45 in good health.

The chain couples TRBV30 to TRBJ2-2; 7 bases are shared with TRBD1. Germline loops: CDR1 GTSNPN, CDR2 SVGIG (reference sequence). With 3 bases clipped from V and 4 bases from J, the junction kept 5 bases outside the gene matches. The CDR3 is made up of 14 amino acids. The CDR3, as DNA: TGTGCCTGGAGGAGGGGGCTGAGCACCGGGGAGCTGTTTTTT. Translation gives CAWRRGLSTGELFF.

The chain links TRBV9 to TRBJ1-2; possible D gene TRBD1, 5 bases. V lost 0 bases and J lost 4, with 13 bases in between. The CDR3 spans 15 residues. Germline V gives CDR1 SGDLS, CDR2 YYNGEE. The DNA of the CDR3 is TGTGCCAGCAGCGTAGGGGACGCATGGTCCTATGGCTACACCTTC. Translation gives CASSVGDAWSYGYTF.

V is TRBV13 and J is TRBJ2-1; 9 positions match TRBD1. Germline loops: CDR1 PRHDT, CDR2 FYEKMQ (reference sequence). The CDR3 loop spans 18 amino acids. Unmatched junction bases numbered 12, after V lost 5 bases and J lost 1 base. In nucleotides, the CDR3 is TGTGCCAGCAGCCCCCGTAGAGGGACAGGGAGGTCCTACAATGAGCAGTTCTTC. Protein sequence: CASSPRRGTGRSYNEQFF. Drawing the rest from reference TRBV13 and TRBJ2-1, the complete variable domain is AAGVIQSPRHLIKEKRETATLKCYPIPRHDTVYWYQQGPGQDPQFLISFYEKMQSDKGSIPDRFSAQQFSDYHSELNMSSLELGDSALYFCASSPRRGTGRSYNEQFFGPGTRLTVL.

In its sample, this clone was seen once. This sequence joins TRBV5-1 and TRBJ2-5; 11 bases match TRBD2. Germline values: CDR1 SGHRS, CDR2 YFSETQ. Trimming cost V 4 bases and J 3 bases; bases outside gene matches: 5. The CDR3 extends over 15 amino acids. CDR3 amino acids: CASSRGTSGKETQYF. CDR3 sequence (DNA): TGCGCCAGCAGCAGAGGGACTAGCGGAAAAGAGACCCAGTACTTC.

The chain employs TRBV5-4 and TRBJ2-1; TRBD2 matches at 13 bases. The V and J ends lost 4 bases and 8 bases, in that order; junction bases with no gene match: 12. Germline values: CDR1 SGHNT, CDR2 YYREEE (reference sequence). The CDR3 consists of 17 residues. The CDR3 reads CASSLGTSGILGHEQFF. CDR3 DNA sequence: TGTGCCAGCAGCCTAGGGACTAGCGGGATATTGGGCCATGAGCAGTTCTTC.

The chain recombines TRBV4-1 with TRBJ1-1; TRBD1 might be the D (6 bases). Trimming shortened V by 6 bases and J by 0 bases, and 11 bases separated the two germline ends. Germline V CDR1 and CDR2: MGHRA, YSYEKL. The length of the CDR3 is 14 residues. The CDR3 loop is CASSPGVMNTEAFF. The CDR3 DNA follows: TGCGCCAGCAGTCCAGGGGTCATGAACACTGAAGCTTTCTTT.

The chain recombines TRBV4-3 with TRBJ2-3; no reliable D call. Germline CDR1 is LGHNA and CDR2 is YSLEER. This CDR3 is built from 17 residues. V was cut by 1 base and J by 0 bases, with 14 bases left in between. The CDR3, as DNA: TGCGCCAGCAGCCAAGTGTGGGCCCTAACTAGCACAGATACGCAGTATTTT. Translating it yields CASSQVWALTSTDTQYF.

The V gene is TRBV6-1, the J gene TRBJ2-7; D is ambiguous. The CDR3 extends over 14 amino acids. Trimming pared 1 base from V and 6 bases from J, leaving 13 bases between. Germline V gene data show CDR1 as MNHNS and CDR2 as SASEGT. This chain's CDR3 is CASSEVSIPPEQYF. The CDR3 DNA is TGTGCCAGCAGTGAAGTGTCCATCCCCCCCGAGCAGTACTTC.

V usage is TRBV5-1 and J usage is TRBJ2-3; 12 bases are shared with TRBD2. The J segment lost 1 base and the V segment lost 0 bases, leaving 6 bases of the junction unmatched. CDR1 and CDR2 (germline): SGHRS, YFSETQ. The CDR3 extends over 18 amino acids. The CDR3 DNA sequence: TGCGCCAGCAGCTTGGGGACTAGCGGGAAAAGGGGCACAGATACGCAGTATTTT. As protein: CASSLGTSGKRGTDTQYF.

This rearrangement joins TRBV11-2 to TRBJ1-3, with D hard to call. CDR1 and CDR2 from the germline V gene are SGHAT and FQNNGV. The CDR3 length is 16 residues. With 3 bases removed from V and 0 bases from J, the gap between germline ends came to 12 bases. CDR3 in amino acids: CASSFFGSFSGNTIYF. CDR3 DNA: TGTGCCAGCAGCTTCTTCGGCAGCTTCTCTGGAAACACCATATATTTT.

This chain connects TRBV5-6 to TRBJ2-5; D gene unclear. V shed 0 bases and J shed 3 bases, with 6 bases lying between them. Germline V lookup: CDR1 SGHDT, CDR2 YYEEEE. This CDR3 spans 13 amino acids. The CDR3 sequence is CASSLVAEETQYF. Here the CDR3 DNA reads TGTGCCAGCAGCTTGGTGGCAGAAGAGACCCAGTACTTC.

This clone was observed a few times. In DNA form, the CDR3 reads TGTGCCAGCAGCTACGGACAGGCAACCGGGGAGCTGTTTTTT. Its protein is CASSYGQATGELFF. This rearrangement joins TRBV5-6 to TRBJ2-2; 7 bases agree with TRBD1. V shed 3 bases and J 5 bases; nucleotides not matched to a gene: 4. The CDR3 is made up of 14 amino acids. Germline V gene lookup returns CDR1 SGHDT and CDR2 YYEEEE.

A note on this clone: Mismatch with germline at one junction end may stem from a read error. The chain employs TRBV7-7 and TRBJ2-3; 7 bases align to TRBD2. From germline, CDR1 is SSHAT and CDR2 FNYEAQ (reference sequence). The CDR3 is made up of 15 amino acids. CDR3: CASSLGGGRGDTQYF. In DNA, the CDR3 is TGTGCTAGCAGCTTGGGGGGAGGGCGTGGAGATACGCAGTATTTT.

The chain has TRBV5-4 and TRBJ2-6, with TRBD1 matching over 7 bases. The trim removed 4 bases at V and 2 bases at J, leaving 12 bases unmatched. There are 18 residues in the CDR3. CDR1 and CDR2 from the germline V gene are SGHNT and YYREEE (reference sequence). The CDR3 loop reads CASSPNIGQGAGANVLTF. CDR3 nucleotide sequence: TGTGCCAGCAGCCCCAATATTGGTCAGGGGGCTGGGGCCAACGTCCTGACTTTC.

This chain's CDR3 is CASTEPDSYGYTF. CDR3 DNA: TGTGCCAGCACCGAACCGGACAGCTATGGCTACACCTTC. The rearrangement uses TRBV2 and TRBJ1-2, with D perhaps matching TRBD1 (6 bases). Trimming pared 7 bases from V and 4 bases from J, leaving 13 bases between. The CDR3 covers 13 residues. The V gene's germline CDR1 is SNHLY and CDR2 FYNNEI. Complete variable domain (other parts from reference TRBV2 and TRBJ1-2): EPEVTQTPSHQVTQMGQEVILRCVPISNHLYFYWYRQILGQKVEFLVSFYNNEISEKSEIFDDQFSVERPDGSNFTLKIRSTKLEDSAMYFCASTEPDSYGYTFGSGTRLTVV.

The chain employs TRBV5-5 and TRBJ2-1, with TRBD1 identical over 11 bases. Germline V CDR1 and CDR2: SGHKS, YYEKEE (reference sequence). The junction had 6 bases not matched to a gene; V was cut back by 0 bases and J by 1 base. The CDR3 is made up of 18 amino acids. DNA of the CDR3: TGTGCCAGCAGCTTGGGAGGACAGGGGGCATGGTCCTACAATGAGCAGTTCTTC. It specifies CASSLGGQGAWSYNEQFF.

This clone has just one count. The chain employs TRBV10-3 and TRBJ2-7, with TRBD2 identical over 10 bases. Germline assignment: CDR1 ENHRY and CDR2 SYGVKD. V dropped 10 bases and J dropped 6; count of bases not matched to a gene: 6. The CDR3 length is 12 residues. CDR3: CATAGGQGEQYF. The CDR3 nucleotides read TGTGCCACAGCGGGAGGGCAGGGCGAGCAGTACTTC.

The rearrangement uses TRBV9 and TRBJ2-1, with 10 bases fitting TRBD2. The ends lost 4 bases at V and 8 bases at J; junction bases unmatched: 12. The CDR3 spans 16 residues. Per germline, CDR1 SGDLS and CDR2 YYNGEE. CDR3 amino acids: CASSSTGSLAGDEQFF. The CDR3 nucleotides are TGTGCCAGCAGCTCGACGGGGTCGCTAGCGGGAGATGAGCAGTTCTTC.

The J gene is TRBJ2-1, the V gene TRBV7-2, with unresolved D. The CDR3 has 15 amino acids. CDR1 and CDR2 (germline): SGHTA, FQGNSA. The germline V and J ends were trimmed by 1 base and 4 bases, with 11 bases remaining between them. The DNA for the CDR3 is TGTGCCAGCAGCTTAGAGAGCGCAAGTTACAATGAGCAGTTCTTC. Its translation is CASSLESASYNEQFF.

A single count supports this clone. The chain carries TRBV7-9 and TRBJ1-1, with unresolved D. The CDR3 contains 13 residues. Per germline, CDR1 SEHNR and CDR2 FQNEAQ (reference sequence). The V end was cut by 2 bases, the J end by 4 bases, with 8 bases between. The CDR3 protein is CASSLQEGTEAFF. The CDR3, as DNA: TGTGCCAGCAGCTTACAGGAGGGCACTGAAGCTTTCTTT. The whole variable domain, filled in from reference TRBV7-9 and TRBJ1-1, reads DTGVSQNPRHKITKRGQNVTFRCDPISEHNRLYWYRQTLGQGPEFLTYFQNEAQLEKSRLLSDRFSAERPKGSFSTLEIQRTEQGDSAMYLCASSLQEGTEAFFGQGTRLTVV.

This clone was found a few times. CDR3 nucleotide sequence: TGTGCCAGCAGCGCTCTACATGGGGCCAACACTGAAGCTTTCTTT. It codes for CASSALHGANTEAFF. The rearrangement joins TRBV6-1 to TRBJ1-1; tentatively, D is TRBD1 (5 bases). Germline V gene data show CDR1 as MNHNS and CDR2 as SASEGT. V lost 6 bases and J 2 bases, leaving 16 bases between the germline ends. CDR3 length: 15 amino acids.

The CDR3, as DNA: TGTGCTAGTGGGGCCGGGACAGGGAGGGAGACCCAGTACTTC. This codes for CASGAGTGRETQYF. The chain recombines TRBV12-5 with TRBJ2-5; 9 positions agree with TRBD1. The CDR3 contains 14 residues. Germline V CDR1 and CDR2: LGHNT, FRNRAP. With V trimmed by 6 bases and J by 5 bases, 7 bases remained unmatched.

This clone was recorded a few times. This sequence joins TRBV27 and TRBJ2-1, with TRBD2 matching over 7 bases. V lost 4 bases and J lost 3; bases outside the gene matches: 12. Germline loops: CDR1 MNHEY, CDR2 SMNVEV (reference sequence). There are 17 residues in the CDR3. In DNA, the CDR3 is TGTGCCAGCAGTTCGGGACCTCCGGGGGGTTACTACAATGAGCAGTTCTTC. It codes for CASSSGPPGGYYNEQFF.

V and J are TRBV5-4 and TRBJ1-3; tentatively, D is TRBD1 (6 bases). The CDR3 runs 14 residues. Germline V gene data show CDR1 as SGHNT and CDR2 as YYREEE (reference sequence). Trimming left V 3 bases short and J 2 bases short, with 9 bases between. The CDR3 protein is CASSSTGTGNTIYF. The CDR3 nucleotides are TGTGCCAGCAGCTCAACAGGGACTGGAAACACCATATATTTT.

The chain combines TRBV30 with TRBJ2-1; possible D gene TRBD1, 5 bases. The CDR3 runs to 13 residues. Looked up from germline, CDR1 is GTSNPN and CDR2 is SVGIG (reference sequence). V was pared by 4 bases and J by 9 bases, with 16 bases between. The CDR3 region is CAWKGQDKSEQFF. CDR3 sequence (DNA): TGTGCCTGGAAAGGGCAGGACAAGAGTGAGCAGTTCTTC.

This clone appeared many times. The chain joins TRBV7-9 to TRBJ2-7; 7 nucleotides align to TRBD1. V lost 1 base and J lost 2; bases outside the gene matches: 5. This CDR3 spans 15 amino acids. Germline V gene lookup returns CDR1 SEHNR and CDR2 FQNEAQ (reference sequence). The CDR3 protein is CASSLGGTAAYEQYF. Written as DNA, the CDR3 is TGTGCCAGCAGCTTAGGTGGGACAGCGGCCTACGAGCAGTACTTC.

V usage is TRBV9 and J usage is TRBJ1-5; possible D gene TRBD1, 5 bases. The V end was cut by 6 bases, the J end by 0 bases, with 10 bases between. The CDR3 is 14 amino acids. Germline assignment: CDR1 SGDLS and CDR2 YYNGEE. CDR3 nucleotides: TGTGCCAGCAATGGGGGATATAGCAATCAGCCCCAGCATTTT. It specifies CASNGGYSNQPQHF. Full variable domain (remainder filled in from reference TRBV9 and TRBJ1-5): DSGVTQTPKHLITATGQRVTLRCSPRSGDLSVYWYQQSLDQGLQFLIQYYNGEERAKGNILERFSAQQFPDLHSELNLSSLELGDSALYFCASNGGYSNQPQHFGDGTRLSIL.

This clone was counted between two and nine times. J is TRBJ1-5 and V is TRBV10-3, with no clear D. Germline V gives CDR1 ENHRY, CDR2 SYGVKD. Trimming removed 0 bases from V and 5 bases from J, with 8 bases in between. The CDR3 runs 14 residues. The CDR3 coding sequence is TGTGCCATCAGTGAGTCAACTTACGATCAGCCCCAGCATTTT. This gives the protein CAISESTYDQPQHF.

V usage is TRBV6-6 and J usage is TRBJ1-1; D is perhaps TRBD1 (5 bases). Germline V gene sequence: CDR1 MNHNY, CDR2 SVGAGI (reference sequence). The CDR3 has 15 residues. The V and J ends lost 7 bases and 1 base respectively, with 16 bases between them. The CDR3 reads CASTQAGGWNTEAFF. CDR3 bases: TGTGCCAGCACCCAAGCGGGGGGATGGAACACTGAAGCTTTCTTT.

About this clone: At one of its ends the junction is not consistent with the germline gene, which may arise from a read error. The V and J genes are TRBV6-4 and TRBJ1-1; D ambiguous. This CDR3 has 14 residues. Per germline, CDR1 MRHNA and CDR2 SNTAGT. CDR3 DNA sequence: TGTGCCAGCAGTGACTCCCATTTTGCGGCCGGCCGTGTATTT. It specifies CASSDSHFAAGRVF.